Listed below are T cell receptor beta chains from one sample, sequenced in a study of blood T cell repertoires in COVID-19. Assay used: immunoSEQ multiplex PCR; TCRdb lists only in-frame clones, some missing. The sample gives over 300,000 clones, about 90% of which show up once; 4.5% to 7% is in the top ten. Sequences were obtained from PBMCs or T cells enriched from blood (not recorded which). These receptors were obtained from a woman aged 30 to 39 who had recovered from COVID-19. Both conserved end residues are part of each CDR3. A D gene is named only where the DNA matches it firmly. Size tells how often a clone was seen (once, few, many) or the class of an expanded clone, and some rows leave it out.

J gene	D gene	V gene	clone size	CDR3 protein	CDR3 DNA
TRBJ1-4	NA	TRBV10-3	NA	CAISGSGVGEKLFF	TGTGCCATCAGTGGGTCAGGGGTGGGTGAAAAACTGTTTTTT
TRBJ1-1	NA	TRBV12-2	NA	CASRPPGSNTEAFF	TGTGCAAGTCGCCCCCCGGGGTCGAACACTGAAGCTTTCTTT
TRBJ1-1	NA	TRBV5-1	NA	CASRGAGTEAFF	TGCGCCAGCAGGGGGGCGGGCACTGAAGCTTTCTTT
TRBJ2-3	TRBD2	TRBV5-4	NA	CASSAGLAVGDTQYF	TGTGCCAGCAGCGCGGGACTAGCGGTAGGAGATACGCAGTATTTT
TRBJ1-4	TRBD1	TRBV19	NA	CASSINSGQGASSEKLFF	TGTGCCAGTAGTATAAATTCGGGACAGGGGGCATCGAGTGAAAAACTGTTTTTT
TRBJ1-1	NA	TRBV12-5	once	CASGLGMNTEAFF	TGTGCTAGTGGTTTGGGTATGAACACTGAAGCTTTCTTT
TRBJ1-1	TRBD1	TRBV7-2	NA	CASTKGQGAFEAFF	TGTGCCAGCACCAAGGGACAGGGGGCGTTTGAAGCTTTCTTT
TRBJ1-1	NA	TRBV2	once	CASRRQGGTEAFF	TGTGCCAGCAGGCGGCAAGGGGGCACTGAAGCTTTCTTT
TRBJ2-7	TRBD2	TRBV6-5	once	CASSRAGAYEQYF	TGTGCCAGCAGCAGGGCGGGAGCCTACGAGCAGTACTTC
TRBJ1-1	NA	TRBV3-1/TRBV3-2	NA	CASSQGRGTEAFF	TGTGCCAGCAGCCAAGGTCGGGGTACTGAAGCTTTCTTT
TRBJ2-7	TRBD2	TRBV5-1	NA	CASSPPTSGVGGSEQYF	TGCGCCAGCAGCCCTCCCACTAGCGGGGTAGGCGGCAGCGAGCAGTACTTC
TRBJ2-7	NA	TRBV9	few	CASSAGGRLSSYEQYF	TGTGCCAGCAGCGCCGGAGGACGTTTGAGCTCCTACGAGCAGTACTTC
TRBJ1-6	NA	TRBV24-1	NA	CATSAGPYNSPLHF	TGTGCCACCAGTGCAGGCCCCTATAATTCACCCCTCCACTTT
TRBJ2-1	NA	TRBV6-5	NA	CASSKTAYNEQFF	TGTGCCAGCAGTAAGACAGCCTACAATGAGCAGTTCTTC
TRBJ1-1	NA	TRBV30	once	CAWSLGLNTEAFF	TGTGCCTGGAGCCTAGGCCTGAACACTGAAGCTTTCTTT
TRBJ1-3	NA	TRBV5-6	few	CASSSLGPSSGNTIYF	TGTGCCAGCAGCAGCCTGGGGCCGTCCTCTGGAAACACCATATATTTT
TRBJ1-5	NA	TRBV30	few	CAWSVQGNQPQHF	TGTGCCTGGAGTGTCCAGGGCAATCAGCCCCAGCATTTT
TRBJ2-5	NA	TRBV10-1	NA	CASSGEVPETQYF	TGCGCCAGCAGTGGAGAGGTGCCGGAGACCCAGTACTTC
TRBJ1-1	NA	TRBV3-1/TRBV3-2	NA	CASSQQGGSTEAFF	TGTGCCAGCAGCCAACAGGGAGGAAGCACTGAAGCTTTCTTT
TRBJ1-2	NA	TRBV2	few	CASSGGGNYGYTF	TGTGCCAGCAGTGGGGGCGGAAACTATGGCTACACCTTC
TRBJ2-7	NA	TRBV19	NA	CASSWSGSAAYEQYF	TGTGCCAGTAGTTGGAGCGGATCAGCCGCCTACGAGCAGTACTTC
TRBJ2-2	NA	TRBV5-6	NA	CASSLGGPRTGELFF	TGTGCCAGCAGCTTGGGAGGGCCACGCACCGGGGAGCTGTTTTTT
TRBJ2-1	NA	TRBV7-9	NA	CASSLGGVSGVYNEQFF	TGTGCCAGCAGCTTAGGGGGGGTTAGCGGTGTCTACAATGAGCAGTTCTTC
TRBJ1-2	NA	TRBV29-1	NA	CSVGGIGRDYGYTF	TGCAGCGTTGGCGGAATCGGACGGGATTATGGCTACACCTTC
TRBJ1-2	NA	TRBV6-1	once	CASSEALQVGGIGYTF	TGTGCCAGCAGTGAAGCCCTACAGGTCGGCGGGATTGGCTACACCTTC
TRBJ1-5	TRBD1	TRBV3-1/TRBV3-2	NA	CASSHGTDSNQPQHF	TGTGCCAGCAGCCACGGGACAGATAGCAATCAGCCCCAGCATTTT
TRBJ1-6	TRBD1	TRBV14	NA	CASSKGQGWNSPLHF	TGTGCCAGCAGCAAGGGACAGGGGTGGAATTCACCCCTCCACTTT
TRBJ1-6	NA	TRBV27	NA	CASRLRGLDNSPLHF	TGTGCCAGCAGGCTCAGGGGTCTGGATAATTCACCCCTCCACTTT
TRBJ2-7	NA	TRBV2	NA	CASSVAFSGEQYF	TGTGCCAGCAGTGTAGCATTCTCAGGGGAGCAGTACTTC
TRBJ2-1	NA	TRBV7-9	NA	CASTGPGHSPNEQFF	TGTGCCAGCACCGGCCCGGGACACAGCCCCAATGAGCAGTTCTTC